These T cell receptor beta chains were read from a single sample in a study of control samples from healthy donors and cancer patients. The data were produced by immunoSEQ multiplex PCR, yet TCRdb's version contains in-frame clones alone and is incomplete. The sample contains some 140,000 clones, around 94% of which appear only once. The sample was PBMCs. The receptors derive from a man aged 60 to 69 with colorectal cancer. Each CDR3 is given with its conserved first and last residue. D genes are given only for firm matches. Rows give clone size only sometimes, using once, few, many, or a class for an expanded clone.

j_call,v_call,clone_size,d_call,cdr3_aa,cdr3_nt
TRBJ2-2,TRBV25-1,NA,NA,CASSEWVRLFF,TGTGCCAGCAGTGAATGGGTCCGGCTGTTTTTT
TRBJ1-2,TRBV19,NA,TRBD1,CASTKGTESSGYTF,TGTGCCAGTACCAAGGGGACAGAGTCATCCGGCTACACCTTC
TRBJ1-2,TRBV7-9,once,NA,CASSLEENGYTF,TGTGCCAGCAGCCTCGAAGAGAATGGCTACACCTTC
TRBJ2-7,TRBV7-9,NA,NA,CASSRDVSSFSDEQYF,TGTGCCAGCAGCCGTGACGTTTCGTCCTTTAGCGACGAGCAGTACTTC
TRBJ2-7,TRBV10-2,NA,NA,CASSVGSHYEQYF,TGCGCCAGCAGTGTGGGCAGTCACTACGAGCAGTACTTC
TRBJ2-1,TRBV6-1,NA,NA,CASSESSFVFSYNEQFF,TGTGCCAGCAGTGAATCGTCCTTTGTGTTCTCCTACAATGAGCAGTTCTTC
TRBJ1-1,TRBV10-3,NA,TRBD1,CAISPGTGTAFF,TGTGCCATCAGTCCCGGGACAGGGACCGCTTTCTTT
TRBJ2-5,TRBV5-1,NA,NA,CASSLAGGLQETQYF,TGCGCCAGCAGCTTGGCCGGGGGACTCCAAGAGACCCAGTACTTC
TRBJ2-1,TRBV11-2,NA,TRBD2,CASSLRGLAGSNEQFF,TGTGCCAGCAGCTTAAGGGGACTAGCGGGAAGCAATGAGCAGTTCTTC
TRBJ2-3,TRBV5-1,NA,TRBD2,CASSSRGSGGVTDTQYF,TGCGCCAGCAGCTCCCGGGGGAGCGGGGGGGTAACAGATACGCAGTATTTT
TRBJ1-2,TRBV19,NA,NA,CASRAWTATHGYTF,TGTGCCAGTAGGGCCTGGACGGCCACCCATGGCTACACCTTC
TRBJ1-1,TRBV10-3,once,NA,CAISVDSTNTEAFF,TGTGCCATCAGTGTAGACAGTACGAACACTGAAGCTTTCTTT
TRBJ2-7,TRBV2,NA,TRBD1,CASRGQGINYEQYF,TGTGCCAGCAGGGGACAGGGGATAAACTACGAGCAGTACTTC
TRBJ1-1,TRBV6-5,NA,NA,CASSYYRGGTEAFF,TGTGCCAGCAGTTACTATCGGGGGGGCACTGAAGCTTTCTTT
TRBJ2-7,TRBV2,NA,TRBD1,CASTKGTGGHREQYF,TGTGCCAGCACTAAAGGGACAGGGGGACATCGCGAGCAGTACTTC
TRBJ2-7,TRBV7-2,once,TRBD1,CASSLAGQGAYEQYF,TGTGCCAGCAGCTTAGCGGGCCAGGGGGCCTACGAGCAGTACTTC
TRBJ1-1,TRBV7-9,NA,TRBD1,CASSDPGTENTEAFF,TGTGCCAGCAGCGACCCCGGGACAGAGAACACTGAAGCTTTCTTT
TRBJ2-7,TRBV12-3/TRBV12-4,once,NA,CASSLVGEQYF,TGTGCCAGCAGTTTAGTGGGGGAGCAGTACTTC
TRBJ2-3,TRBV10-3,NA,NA,CAISEDSTDTQYF,TGTGCCATCAGTGAGGACTCCACAGATACGCAGTATTTT
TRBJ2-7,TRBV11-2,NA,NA,CASSLEGKAFYEQYF,TGTGCCAGCAGCTTAGAGGGCAAAGCATTCTACGAGCAGTACTTC
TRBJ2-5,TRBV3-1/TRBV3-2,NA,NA,CASSQGGAAPQYF,TGTGCCAGCAGCCAAGGTGGGGCAGCCCCCCAGTACTTC
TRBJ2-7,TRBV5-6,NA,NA,CASSLDRQGPTYEQYF,TGTGCCAGCAGCTTGGATCGGCAGGGGCCAACCTACGAGCAGTACTTC
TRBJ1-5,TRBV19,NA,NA,CASSITSNQPQHF,TGTGCCAGTAGCATCACGTCCAATCAGCCCCAGCATTTT
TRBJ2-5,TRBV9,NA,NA,CASSVPDYQETQYF,TGTGCCAGCAGCGTTCCCGACTACCAAGAGACCCAGTACTTC
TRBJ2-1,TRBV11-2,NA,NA,CASSPGTVILNEQFF,TGTGCCAGCAGCCCCGGGACTGTTATTTTGAATGAGCAGTTCTTC